This TCR beta chain was observed in a study of cytomegalovirus exposure and HLA in healthy donors. About the research overall: Early released data comprised 80 million or so unique TCRs from HLA-typed donors.

Study-wide findings and caveats: Reportedly, cytomegalovirus status was diagnosed with high sensitivity and specificity. Later on, a genetic analysis was performed. It linked a missense variant in DCLRE1C with V- and J-gene trimming of TCR beta. In a later analysis, a genetic analysis reported fewer productive-TCR N-insertions in an Asian-associated ancestry cluster than the cohort average.

A note on this clone: The target antigen is unknown.

PCR amplification relied on 60 Vbeta primers (plus 13 Jbeta primers). Sequencing was performed with immunoSEQ multiplex PCR; in TCRdb, only in-frame clones are kept and a portion is missing. In the table there are around 170,000 clones, roughly 80% of which are singletons. This sequence originates from a man over 45 in good health and CMV-seropositive. Source material: PBMCs.

The CDR3 DNA reads TGTGCCAGCAGCAAGAACGGAGACAGGGGGAATGAGCAGTTCTTC. Its translation: CASSKNGDRGNEQFF. The chain has TRBV21-1 and TRBJ2-1; the table's D call of TRBD1 was not tested on the DNA. TRBV21-1 corresponds to a pseudogene. CDR3 length: 15 residues.